Following are 27 T cell receptor beta chains from one sample sequenced in a study of identical twins. TCRdb reanalysed the 5' RACE reads using MiXCR and keeps one entry per CDR3 protein. The repertoire has 1.5 million to 2 million distinct CDR3 sequences, less than 35% of them found once; the top ten carry approximately 0.29%. Sequencing was carried out using cord blood. Receptors were obtained from a newborn girl in good health.

A note on this clonotype: The conserved final phenylalanine or tryptophan is absent from the CDR3, which likely points to a read error. V and J are TRBV12-3 or TRBV12-4 and TRBJ2-1; D possibly corresponds to TRBD1 (6 bases). Trimming cost V 5 bases and J 2 bases, with 10 bases left between them. The CDR3 loop spans 14 amino acids. This chain's CDR3 is CASSTGSPYNEQFL. The CDR3 DNA reads TGTGCCAGCAGTACAGGGTCTCCCTACAATGAGCAGTTCTTA.

This clonotype was picked up a small number of times. This rearrangement joins TRBV7-9 to TRBJ2-1; D gene unclear. TRBJ2-7 matches the DNA end more closely, so the J call is doubtful. The CDR3 has 15 residues. Germline V CDR1 and CDR2: SEHNR, FQNEAQ (reference sequence). The CDR3 DNA sequence: TGTGCCAGCAGCTTAGAACGCATCTCCTACAATGAGCAGTACTTC. Encoded protein: CASSLERISYNEQYF.

As concerns this clonotype: A junction boundary mismatches the germline segment, possibly from a read error. The chain has TRBV9 and TRBJ1-2; D gene unclear. This CDR3 spans 16 amino acids. Germline values: CDR1 SGDLS, CDR2 YYNGEE. This CDR3 reads CAGSVGWGREFYGYTF. CDR3 coding DNA: TGTGCCGGCAGCGTAGGTTGGGGTCGGGAATTCTATGGCTACACCTTC.

This clonotype was seen more than once but under ten times. This chain links TRBV7-2 with TRBJ2-1; D not resolved. Trimming shortened V by 1 base and J by 1 base, and 23 bases separated the two germline ends. The CDR3 length is 20 residues. In germline, CDR1 is SGHTA, CDR2 FQGNSA. Here the CDR3 reads CASSLVGVSVRTTSYNEQFF. Here the CDR3 DNA reads TGTGCCAGCAGCTTAGTAGGCGTTTCTGTGCGAACAACATCCTACAATGAGCAGTTCTTC.

This clonotype was detected only a few times. J is TRBJ1-5 and V is TRBV28, with 7 bases that match TRBD1. The germline V gene encodes CDR1 MDHEN and CDR2 SYDVKM. The CDR3 extends over 14 amino acids. J lost 0 bases, V lost 7 bases, and 3 bases had no gene match. The CDR3 DNA reads as TGTGCCAGCACAGACAGGGTTAGCAATCAGCCCCAGCATTTT. Amino acid sequence: CASTDRVSNQPQHF.

The chain carries TRBV12-3 or TRBV12-4 and TRBJ2-4; possible D gene TRBD2, 5 bases. V was cut by 5 bases and J by 7 bases, with 21 bases left in between. CDR3 length equals 16 residues. The CDR3 here is CASSLVPTGYGNIQYF. The CDR3 DNA follows: TGTGCCAGCAGTCTCGTCCCGACGGGGTATGGGAACATTCAGTACTTC.

A few counts support this clonotype. The chain carries TRBV12-3 or TRBV12-4 and TRBJ2-7; D is ambiguous. The CDR3 has 13 residues. Trimming shortened V by 4 bases and J by 4 bases, and 11 bases separated the two germline ends. The CDR3 coding sequence is TGTGCCAGCAGTTCTACCCGTAAGTACGAGCAGTACTTC. This sequence encodes CASSSTRKYEQYF.

This clonotype was seen a handful of times. The gene calls are TRBV20-1 and TRBJ1-5; no reliable D call. V lost 3 bases to trimming and J lost 6 bases, with 6 bases between them. Germline V gives CDR1 DFQATT, CDR2 SNEGSKA (reference sequence). CDR3 size: 11 residues. The chain's CDR3 is CSASSGQPQHF. The DNA of the CDR3 is TGCAGTGCTAGCTCGGGTCAGCCCCAGCATTTT.

This chain links TRBV5-1 with TRBJ2-1; the match to TRBD1 covers 9 bases. CDR1 and CDR2 (germline): SGHRS, YFSETQ. V lost 5 bases to trimming and J lost 6 bases; unmatched junction nucleotides: 6. The CDR3 has 14 residues. The DNA of the CDR3 is TGCGCCAGCAGGGGGGGACAGGGTCTCAATGAGCAGTTCTTC. Amino acid sequence: CASRGGQGLNEQFF.

The chain has TRBV9 and TRBJ2-1; D is perhaps TRBD2 (5 bases). Trimming left V 1 base short and J 0 bases short, with 14 bases between. Looked up from germline, CDR1 is SGDLS and CDR2 is YYNGEE. The CDR3 covers 17 residues. CDR3 protein: CASSVKGRGSSYNEQFF. The CDR3 nucleotides read TGTGCCAGCAGCGTAAAAGGGCGAGGGAGCTCCTACAATGAGCAGTTCTTC.

The chain is built from TRBV6-1 and TRBJ1-5; D possibly corresponds to TRBD1 (5 bases). This CDR3 has 13 residues. The V gene's germline CDR1 is MNHNS and CDR2 SASEGT. Trimming removed 2 bases from V and 7 bases from J, with 9 bases in between. This CDR3 reads CASSEMGGQPQHF. CDR3 DNA: TGTGCCAGCAGTGAAATGGGGGGGCAGCCCCAGCATTTT.

The rearrangement uses TRBV4-2 and TRBJ2-4, with D maybe TRBD1 (6 bases). The J call is uncertain, as TRBJ2-7 better fits the DNA end. This CDR3 spans 16 amino acids. The germline V gene has CDR1 LGHNA and CDR2 YNFKEQ. The CDR3 protein is CASSQDPRQDTYEQYF. The CDR3, as DNA: TGTGCCAGCAGCCAAGACCCCCGACAGGATACCTACGAGCAGTACTTC.

The chain joins TRBV18 to TRBJ1-5; 8 bases agree with TRBD1. The CDR3 has 14 amino acids. After removal of 3 bases from V and 8 bases from J, the junction contained 6 bases not matched to a gene. CDR1 and CDR2 (germline): KGHSH, LQKENI. CDR3 bases: TGTGCCAGCTCACCTGGACAGGGCGGGAAGCCCCAGCATTTT. Translating it yields CASSPGQGGKPQHF.

The table lists this clonotype with many counts. The V and J genes are TRBV28 and TRBJ2-7; D perhaps matches TRBD2 (5 bases). CDR1 MDHEN and CDR2 SYDVKM come from the germline V gene. With 6 bases removed from V and 3 bases from J, the gap between germline ends came to 12 bases. The CDR3 is 13 amino acids. CDR3 DNA: TGTGCCAGCAGCCCCACTAGTCGCTACGAGCAGTACTTC. It yields the protein CASSPTSRYEQYF.

V is TRBV20-1 and J is TRBJ2-7; 9 nucleotides agree with TRBD2. The CDR3 has 14 amino acids. V trimming: 6 bases; J trimming: 3 bases; junction bases outside the gene matches: 9. Germline V gene sequence: CDR1 DFQATT, CDR2 SNEGSKA (reference sequence). DNA of the CDR3: TGCAGTGCGATCTATTCGCGGGGGGGCTACGAGCAGTACTTC. Translation: CSAIYSRGGYEQYF.

This clonotype was observed a few times. J is TRBJ2-1 and V is TRBV6-5; TRBD1 or TRBD2 may be the D gene (6 bases each). V was shortened by 2 bases and J by 10 bases, with 15 bases between the two germline ends. CDR3 length equals 14 residues. Germline-derived CDR1 and CDR2 are MNHEY and SVGAGI. The CDR3 DNA reads TGTGCCAGCAGTTACGCGAACAGGGCGGGGGAGCAGTTCTTC. It is translated as CASSYANRAGEQFF.

This clonotype was detected only a few times. The V and J genes are TRBV4-1 and TRBJ2-1; 10 bases match TRBD2. The ends lost 4 bases at V and 3 bases at J; junction bases unmatched: 3. The CDR3 is 15 residues long. Germline V gene data show CDR1 as MGHRA and CDR2 as YSYEKL. The CDR3 is CASSRIAGGYNEQFF. The CDR3 nucleotides are TGCGCCAGCAGCCGAATAGCGGGGGGCTACAATGAGCAGTTCTTC.

To note about this clonotype: At one end, the junction sequence differs from germline, possibly due to a read error. V gene TRBV14 combines with J gene TRBJ2-5; D possibly uses TRBD1 or TRBD2 (5 bases each). The length of the CDR3 is 14 residues. Looked up from germline, CDR1 is SGHDN and CDR2 is FVKESK. DNA of the CDR3: TGTGCCGGCAGCGGTGGCAGGGTCCAAGAGACCCAGTACTTC. Amino acids: CAGSGGRVQETQYF.

The gene calls are TRBV7-8 and TRBJ1-1, with D maybe TRBD1 (5 bases). V shed 5 bases and J shed 7 bases, with 11 bases lying between them. Germline V gene lookup returns CDR1 SGHVS and CDR2 FQNEAQ. The CDR3 is 12 amino acids. CDR3 DNA sequence: TGTGCCAGCAGCGATAGGAGGGGTGAAGCTTTCTTT. Translating gives CASSDRRGEAFF.

The rearrangement links TRBV7-2 to TRBJ1-6; D may be TRBD1 (6 bases). V lost 2 bases and J 10 bases, leaving 12 bases between the germline ends. In germline, CDR1 is SGHTA, CDR2 FQGNSA. The CDR3 consists of 14 residues. CDR3 sequence: CASSLNRVVSPLHF. The CDR3 DNA is TGTGCCAGCAGCTTAAACAGGGTAGTATCACCCCTCCACTTT.

As to this clonotype: A much larger clone differs by one base, so this may be a read error. This sequence joins TRBV27 and TRBJ2-1; 10 nucleotides align to TRBD2. The DNA end lines up better with TRBJ2-7; the J call may be wrong. CDR1 and CDR2 from the germline V gene are MNHEY and SMNVEV (reference sequence). The CDR3 length is 17 residues. CDR3 sequence reads: CASSLPASGSAYNEQYF. CDR3 DNA sequence: TGTGCCAGCAGTTTACCGGCTAGCGGGAGTGCCTACAATGAGCAGTACTTC.

This clonotype has just a few counts. The chain carries TRBV7-8 and TRBJ2-7, with 14 bases aligning to TRBD2. V was pared by 1 base and J by 6 bases, with 5 bases of the junction left unmatched. This CDR3 is built from 16 residues. Looked up from germline, CDR1 is SGHVS and CDR2 is FQNEAQ. In nucleotides, the CDR3 is TGTGCCAGCAGCTTAGGAGGACTAGCGGGGGGTATCGAGCAGTACTTC. Encoded protein: CASSLGGLAGGIEQYF.

V usage is TRBV7-9 and J usage is TRBJ2-1, with TRBD2 matching 16 bases. This CDR3 contains 17 residues. With 3 bases clipped from V and 7 bases from J, the junction kept 6 bases outside the gene matches. Looked up from germline, CDR1 is SEHNR and CDR2 is FQNEAQ (reference sequence). CDR3 in DNA: TGTGCCAGCAGCTTCGAGGGACTAGCGGGGGGGCGGAATGAGCAGTTCTTC. It translates to CASSFEGLAGGRNEQFF. The whole variable domain, filled in from reference TRBV7-9 and TRBJ2-1, reads DTGVSQNPRHKITKRGQNVTFRCDPISEHNRLYWYRQTLGQGPEFLTYFQNEAQLEKSRLLSDRFSAERPKGSFSTLEIQRTEQGDSAMYLCASSFEGLAGGRNEQFFGPGTRLTVL.

This clonotype showed up many times. The chain couples TRBV29-1 to TRBJ1-1; unclear D gene. Trimming pared 7 bases from V and 3 bases from J, leaving 3 bases between. In germline, CDR1 is SQVTM, CDR2 ANQGSEA. The CDR3 is made up of 9 amino acids. The CDR3 protein is CSADTEAFF. DNA of the CDR3: TGCAGCGCGGACACTGAAGCTTTCTTT.

This clonotype has just a few counts. The J gene is TRBJ2-5, the V gene TRBV2; D is uncertain. The J call is in doubt because the DNA end fits TRBJ2-7 better. Germline CDR1 and CDR2: SNHLY and FYNNEI. The CDR3 runs 13 residues. The CDR3 sequence is CASSGYPFYEQYF. The CDR3, as DNA: TGTGCCAGCAGTGGATACCCTTTCTACGAGCAGTACTTC.

The gene calls are TRBV2 and TRBJ1-6; D is unclear. Germline V gene data show CDR1 as SNHLY and CDR2 as FYNNEI. CDR3 size: 16 residues. Trimming took 3 bases from V and 4 from J, leaving 13 bases between them. Written as DNA, the CDR3 is TGTGCCAGCAGTGACGATAGGGCGCAGTATAATTCACCCCTCCACTTT. It specifies CASSDDRAQYNSPLHF.

In its sample, this clonotype was seen a few times. The V and J genes are TRBV5-1 and TRBJ2-2, with D perhaps TRBD1 (6 bases). In germline, CDR1 is SGHRS, CDR2 YFSETQ. V shed 4 bases and J shed 4 bases, with 11 bases lying between them. The CDR3 has 14 amino acids. In DNA form, the CDR3 reads TGCGCCAGCAGCCCGACAGGTTCCACCGGGGAGCTGTTTTTT. Amino acids: CASSPTGSTGELFF.